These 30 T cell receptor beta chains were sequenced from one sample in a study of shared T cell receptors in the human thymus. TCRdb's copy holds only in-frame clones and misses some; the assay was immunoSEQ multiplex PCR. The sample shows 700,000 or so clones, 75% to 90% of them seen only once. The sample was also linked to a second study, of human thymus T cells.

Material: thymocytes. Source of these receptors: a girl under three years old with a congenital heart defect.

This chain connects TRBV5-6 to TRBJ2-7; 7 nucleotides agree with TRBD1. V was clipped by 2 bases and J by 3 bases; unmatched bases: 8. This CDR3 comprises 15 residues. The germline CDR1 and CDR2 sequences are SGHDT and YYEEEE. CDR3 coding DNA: TGTGCCAGCAGCTTATCACAGGGGATGTACTACGAGCAGTACTTC. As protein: CASSLSQGMYYEQYF.

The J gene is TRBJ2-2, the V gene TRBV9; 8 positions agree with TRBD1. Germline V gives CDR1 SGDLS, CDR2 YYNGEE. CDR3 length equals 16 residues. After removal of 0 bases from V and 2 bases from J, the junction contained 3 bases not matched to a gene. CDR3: CASSVGTGGNTGELFF. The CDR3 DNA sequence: TGTGCCAGCAGCGTAGGAACAGGGGGAAACACCGGGGAGCTGTTTTTT.

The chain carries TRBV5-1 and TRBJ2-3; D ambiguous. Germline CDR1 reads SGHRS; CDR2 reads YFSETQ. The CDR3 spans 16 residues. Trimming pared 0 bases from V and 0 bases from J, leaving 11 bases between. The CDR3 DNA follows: TGCGCCAGCAGCTTGGGTGCGAGTTGGAGCACAGATACGCAGTATTTT. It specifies CASSLGASWSTDTQYF.

CDR3 region: CASSLFPNTEAFF. The DNA of the CDR3 is TGTGCCAGCAGCCTCTTCCCCAACACTGAAGCTTTCTTT. J is TRBJ1-1 and V is TRBV9; D uncertain. There are 13 residues in the CDR3. The V gene's germline CDR1 is SGDLS and CDR2 YYNGEE. V was clipped by 4 bases and J by 2 bases, with 9 bases between them.

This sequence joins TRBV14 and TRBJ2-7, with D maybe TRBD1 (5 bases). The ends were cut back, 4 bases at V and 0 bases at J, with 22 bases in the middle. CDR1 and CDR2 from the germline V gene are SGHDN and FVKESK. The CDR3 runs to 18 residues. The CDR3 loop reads CASSPTPPGKVNSYEQYF. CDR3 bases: TGTGCCAGCAGCCCCACGCCCCCAGGGAAGGTTAACTCCTACGAGCAGTACTTC.

CDR3 nucleotides: TGTGCCAGCAGCAAGGGCCGTTTGGCGGGGAGCTCCTACGAGCAGTACTTC. Its protein product is CASSKGRLAGSSYEQYF. This chain links TRBV21-1 with TRBJ2-7; TRBD2 is taken as the D call from the table, unchecked against the DNA. TRBV21-1 is tagged as a pseudogene. The CDR3 has 17 residues.

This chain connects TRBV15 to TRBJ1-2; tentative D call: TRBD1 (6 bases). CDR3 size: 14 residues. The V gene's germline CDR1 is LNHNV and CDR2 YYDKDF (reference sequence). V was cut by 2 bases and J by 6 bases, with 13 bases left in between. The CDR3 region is CATSRMTGLDGYTF. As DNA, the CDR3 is TGTGCCACCAGCAGAATGACAGGTCTCGATGGCTACACCTTC.

This CDR3 is CASTAGGGEAKNIQYF. The CDR3 DNA reads TGCGCCAGCACGGCGGGGGGGGGAGAAGCCAAAAACATTCAGTACTTC. The chain combines TRBV10-2 with TRBJ2-4; 9 positions match TRBD2. The CDR3 contains 16 residues. Per germline, CDR1 WSHSY and CDR2 SAAADI. V was clipped by 7 bases and J by 0 bases; unmatched bases: 7.

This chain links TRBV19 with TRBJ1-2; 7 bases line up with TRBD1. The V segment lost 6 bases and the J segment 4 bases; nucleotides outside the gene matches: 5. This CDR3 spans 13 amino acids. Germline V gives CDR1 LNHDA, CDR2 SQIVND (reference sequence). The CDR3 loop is CASRTGTVYGYTF. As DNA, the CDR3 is TGTGCCAGTAGAACTGGGACAGTCTATGGCTACACCTTC.

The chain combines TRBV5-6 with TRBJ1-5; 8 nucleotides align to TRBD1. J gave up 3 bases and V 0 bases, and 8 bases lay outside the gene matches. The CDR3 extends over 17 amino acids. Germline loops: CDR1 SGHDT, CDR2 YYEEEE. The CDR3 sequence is CASSLGAGGLINQPQHF. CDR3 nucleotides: TGTGCCAGCAGCTTGGGGGCAGGGGGCCTCATCAATCAGCCCCAGCATTTT.

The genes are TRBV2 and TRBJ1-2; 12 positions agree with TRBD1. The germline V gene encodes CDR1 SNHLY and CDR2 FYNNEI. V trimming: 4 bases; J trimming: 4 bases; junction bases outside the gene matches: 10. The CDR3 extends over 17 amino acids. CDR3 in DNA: TGTGCCAGCAGTGGGGACAGGGGGCCTCCAAGGCGCTATGGCTACACCTTC. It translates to CASSGDRGPPRRYGYTF.

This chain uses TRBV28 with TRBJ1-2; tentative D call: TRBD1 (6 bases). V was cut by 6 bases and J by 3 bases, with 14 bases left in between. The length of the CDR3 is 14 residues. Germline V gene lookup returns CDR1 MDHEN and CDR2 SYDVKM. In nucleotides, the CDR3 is TGTGCCAGCAGCCATGGGGGGGCCGACTATGGCTACACCTTC. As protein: CASSHGGADYGYTF.

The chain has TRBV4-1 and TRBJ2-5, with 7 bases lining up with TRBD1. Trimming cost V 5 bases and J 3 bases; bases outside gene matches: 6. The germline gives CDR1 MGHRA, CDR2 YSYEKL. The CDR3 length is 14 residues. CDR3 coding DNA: TGCGCCAGCAGCATACGACAGGGCGAAGAGACCCAGTACTTC. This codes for CASSIRQGEETQYF.

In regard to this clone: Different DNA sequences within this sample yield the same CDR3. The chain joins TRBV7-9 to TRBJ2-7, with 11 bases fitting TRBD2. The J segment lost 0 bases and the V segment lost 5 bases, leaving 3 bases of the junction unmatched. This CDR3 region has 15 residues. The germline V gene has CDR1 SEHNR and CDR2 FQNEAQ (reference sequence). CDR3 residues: CASSPTSGSSYEQYF. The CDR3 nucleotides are TGTGCCAGCAGCCCAACTAGCGGGAGCTCCTACGAGCAGTACTTC.

In DNA form, the CDR3 reads TGTGCCAGTAGTCAGGGGGGCGGAAACACCATATATTTT. This translates into CASSQGGGNTIYF. The J gene is TRBJ1-3, the V gene TRBV19; 7 nucleotides line up with TRBD1. Germline V gene data show CDR1 as LNHDA and CDR2 as SQIVND (reference sequence). V lost 5 bases to trimming and J lost 4 bases; unmatched junction nucleotides: 2. The CDR3 totals 13 residues.

The CDR3 DNA follows: TGTGCCAGCAGTGATCCCCGGGACAGCATTGCAACTAATGAAAAACTGTTTTTT. Protein product: CASSDPRDSIATNEKLFF. The chain carries TRBV6-1 and TRBJ1-4; 7 positions match TRBD1. Germline loops: CDR1 MNHNS, CDR2 SASEGT. With 3 bases clipped from V and 0 bases from J, the junction kept 10 bases outside the gene matches. CDR3 size: 18 residues.

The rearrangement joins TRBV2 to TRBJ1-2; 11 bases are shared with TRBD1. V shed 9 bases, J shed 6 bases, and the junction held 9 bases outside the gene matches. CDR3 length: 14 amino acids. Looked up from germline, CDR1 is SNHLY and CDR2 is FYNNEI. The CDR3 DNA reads TGTGCCAGACTACCGGGACAGGGGGTGAATGGCTACACCTTC. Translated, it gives CARLPGQGVNGYTF.

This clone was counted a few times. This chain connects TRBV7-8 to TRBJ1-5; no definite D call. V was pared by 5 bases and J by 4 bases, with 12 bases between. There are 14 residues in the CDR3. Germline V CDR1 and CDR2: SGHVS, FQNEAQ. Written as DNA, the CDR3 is TGTGCCAGCAGCCGAACAGCTCAGAATCAGCCCCAGCATTTT. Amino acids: CASSRTAQNQPQHF.

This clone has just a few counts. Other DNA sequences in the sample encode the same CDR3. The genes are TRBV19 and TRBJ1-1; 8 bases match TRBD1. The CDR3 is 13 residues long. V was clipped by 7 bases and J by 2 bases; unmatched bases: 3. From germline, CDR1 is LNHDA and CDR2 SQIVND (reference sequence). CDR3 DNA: TGTGCCAGTACCGACAGGGGAAACACTGAAGCTTTCTTT. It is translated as CASTDRGNTEAFF.

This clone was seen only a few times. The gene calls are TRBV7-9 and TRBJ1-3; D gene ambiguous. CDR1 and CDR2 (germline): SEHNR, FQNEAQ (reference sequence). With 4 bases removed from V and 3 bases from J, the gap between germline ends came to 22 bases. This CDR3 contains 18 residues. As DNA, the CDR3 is TGTGCCAGCAGCTGGGAGAGGACGACTAGGGAGAATGGAAACACCATATATTTT. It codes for CASSWERTTRENGNTIYF.

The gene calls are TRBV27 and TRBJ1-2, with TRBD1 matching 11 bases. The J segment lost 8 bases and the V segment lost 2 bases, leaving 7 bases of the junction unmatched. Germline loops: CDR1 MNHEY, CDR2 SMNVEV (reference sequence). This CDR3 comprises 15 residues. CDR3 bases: TGTGCCAGCAGTTTAGAGGGGCGGACAGGGGGCGGCTACACCTTC. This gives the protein CASSLEGRTGGGYTF.

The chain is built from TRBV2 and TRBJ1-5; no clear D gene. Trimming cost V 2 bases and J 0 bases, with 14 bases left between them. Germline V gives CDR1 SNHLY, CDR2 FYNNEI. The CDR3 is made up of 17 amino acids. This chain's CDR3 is CASSEISWQVSNQPQHF. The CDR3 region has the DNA TGTGCCAGCAGTGAAATTTCTTGGCAAGTTAGCAATCAGCCCCAGCATTTT.

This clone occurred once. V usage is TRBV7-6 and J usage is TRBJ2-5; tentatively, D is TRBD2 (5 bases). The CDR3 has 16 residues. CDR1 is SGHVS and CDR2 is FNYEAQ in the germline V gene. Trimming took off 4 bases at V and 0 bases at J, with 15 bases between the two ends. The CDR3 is CASSSSLARYQETQYF. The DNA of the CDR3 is TGTGCCAGCAGCTCGTCTCTAGCTAGGTACCAAGAGACCCAGTACTTC.

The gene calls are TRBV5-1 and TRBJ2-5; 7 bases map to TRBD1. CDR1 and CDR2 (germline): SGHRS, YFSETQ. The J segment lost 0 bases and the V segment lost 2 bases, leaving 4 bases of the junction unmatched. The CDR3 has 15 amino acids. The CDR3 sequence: CASSLDREYQETQYF. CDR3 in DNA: TGCGCCAGCAGCTTAGACAGGGAATACCAAGAGACCCAGTACTTC. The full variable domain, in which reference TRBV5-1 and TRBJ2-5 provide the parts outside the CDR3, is KAGVTQTPRYLIKTRGQQVTLSCSPISGHRSVSWYQQTPGQGLQFLFEYFSETQRNKGNFPGRFSGRQFSNSRSEMNVSTLELGDSALYLCASSLDREYQETQYFGPGTRLLVL.

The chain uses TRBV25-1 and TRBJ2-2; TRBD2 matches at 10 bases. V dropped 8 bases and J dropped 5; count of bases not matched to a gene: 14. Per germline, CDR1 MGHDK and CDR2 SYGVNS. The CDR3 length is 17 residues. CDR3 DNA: TGTGCCAGCGGGTGCGAAGCGGGGGGGCGGAGGACCGGGGAGCTGTTTTTT. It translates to CASGCEAGGRRTGELFF.

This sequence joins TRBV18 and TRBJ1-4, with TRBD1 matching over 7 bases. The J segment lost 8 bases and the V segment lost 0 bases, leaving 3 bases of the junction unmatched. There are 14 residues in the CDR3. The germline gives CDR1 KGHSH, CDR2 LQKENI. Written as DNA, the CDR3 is TGTGCCAGCTCACCACCCAACAGGGGCGAAAAACTGTTTTTT. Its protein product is CASSPPNRGEKLFF.

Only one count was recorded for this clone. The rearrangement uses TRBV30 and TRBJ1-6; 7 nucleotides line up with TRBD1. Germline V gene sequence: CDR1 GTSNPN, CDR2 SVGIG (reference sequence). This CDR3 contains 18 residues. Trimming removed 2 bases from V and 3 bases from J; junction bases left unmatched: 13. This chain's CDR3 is CAWSPSGGGQLYNSPLHF. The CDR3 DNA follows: TGTGCCTGGAGTCCCTCGGGGGGGGGACAGCTCTATAATTCACCCCTCCACTTT.

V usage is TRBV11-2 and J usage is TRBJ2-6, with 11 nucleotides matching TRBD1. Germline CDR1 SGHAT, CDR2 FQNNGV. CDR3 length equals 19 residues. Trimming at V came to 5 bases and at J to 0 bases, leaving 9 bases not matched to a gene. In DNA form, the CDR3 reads TGTGCCAGCAGCCCCCGGACAGGGGGCGCCCCCTCTGGGGCCAACGTCCTGACTTTC. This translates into CASSPRTGGAPSGANVLTF.

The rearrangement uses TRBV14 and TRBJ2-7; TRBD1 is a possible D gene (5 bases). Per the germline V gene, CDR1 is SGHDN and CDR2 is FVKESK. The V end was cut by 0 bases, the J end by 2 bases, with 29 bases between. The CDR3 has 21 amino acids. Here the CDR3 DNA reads TGTGCCAGCAGCCAAGATTCGATGCTACAGGCGTCCGATAATATCACCTACGAGCAGTACTTC. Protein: CASSQDSMLQASDNITYEQYF.

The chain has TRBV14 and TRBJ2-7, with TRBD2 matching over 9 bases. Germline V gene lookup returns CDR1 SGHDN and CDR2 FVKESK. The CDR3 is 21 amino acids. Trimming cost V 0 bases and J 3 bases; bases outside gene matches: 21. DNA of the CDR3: TGTGCCAGCAGCCAAGATAGGCCCGCGCTAGCGGGGATAAAAACGCGCTACGAGCAGTACTTC. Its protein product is CASSQDRPALAGIKTRYEQYF.